A selection of T cell receptor beta chains follows, all from one sample in a study of OX40 agonist ivuxolimab in advanced cancers. Only in-frame clones appear in the TCRdb table, and some are missing; sequencing was by immunoSEQ multiplex PCR. The sample holds about 60,000 clones, approximately 80% seen once. The sample was CD4+ or CD8+ T cells sorted from blood, taken in a trial of the OX40 agonist ivuxolimab. Receptors originate from an adult with an advanced solid tumor such as melanoma, head and neck, liver or kidney cancer. The CDR3 runs from the conserved cysteine through the conserved F or W. Not all rows give a size; the values are once, few, many and, for expanded clones, a class.

clone size	V gene	CDR3 protein
-	TRBV18	CASSASSALSYEQYF
-	TRBV29-1	CSVEALAATYNEQFF
-	TRBV5-4	CASSFWGAEGGYTF
-	TRBV18	CASSLSGTGGTEAFF
-	TRBV4-1	CASSLSGRAGEDEQFF
-	TRBV10-3	CAISDLLAGVLNEQFF
-	TRBV30	CAWGNPPGEQFF
-	TRBV12-5	CASGLVQTQYF
-	TRBV6-5	CASSSRDPLPQQYF
few	TRBV7-2	CASSLAEYYGYTF
-	TRBV6-5	CASSYSGQGVYEQYF
-	TRBV5-1	CASSSGQIQETQYF
-	TRBV6-1	CASRRTSTDTQYF
-	TRBV5-6	CASSSYVGVWNTGELFF
-	TRBV4-1	CASSQGARKSGNTIYF
-	TRBV6-5	CASSSWGARDEKLFF
-	TRBV14	CASSLDQGPGNTIYF
-	TRBV7-6	CASSFDPDRMGEQFF
-	TRBV28	CASSWASGIDSGNTIYF
-	TRBV18	CASSRQGTGELFF
-	TRBV7-2	CASSLLGRAGGPYEQYF
once	TRBV7-2	CASSLEGASTDTQYF